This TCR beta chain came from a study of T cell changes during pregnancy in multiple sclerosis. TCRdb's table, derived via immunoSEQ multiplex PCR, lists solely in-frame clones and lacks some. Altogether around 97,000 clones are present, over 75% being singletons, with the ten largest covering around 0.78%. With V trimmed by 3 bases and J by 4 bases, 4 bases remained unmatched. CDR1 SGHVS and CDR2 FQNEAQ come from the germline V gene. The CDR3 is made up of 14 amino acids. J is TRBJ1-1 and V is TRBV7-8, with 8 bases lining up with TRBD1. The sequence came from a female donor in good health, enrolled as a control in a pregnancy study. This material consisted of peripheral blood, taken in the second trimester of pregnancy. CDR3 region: CASSFAQGGTEAFF. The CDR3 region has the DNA TGTGCCAGCAGCTTTGCACAGGGGGGCACTGAAGCTTTCTTT. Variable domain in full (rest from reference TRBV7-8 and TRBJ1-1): GAGVSQSPRYKVAKRGQDVALRCDPISGHVSLFWYQQALGQGPEFLTYFQNEAQLDKSGLPSDRFFAERPEGSVSTLKIQRTQQEDSAVYLCASSFAQGGTEAFFGQGTRLTVV.